The 30 T cell receptor beta chains given below trace back to one sample, sequenced in a study of T cell changes during pregnancy in multiple sclerosis. Assay: immunoSEQ multiplex PCR; the TCRdb copy retains only in-frame clones and omits some. The data show approximately 51,000 clones, roughly 94% seen once. Sequencing used CD4+ T cells from peripheral blood mononuclear cells, obtained in the second trimester of pregnancy. These receptors were taken from a female donor with multiple sclerosis, enrolled in a pregnancy study.

The gene calls are TRBV9 and TRBJ1-5; TRBD1 might be the D (6 bases). Germline CDR1 and CDR2: SGDLS and YYNGEE. V dropped 7 bases and J dropped 3 bases, with 14 bases sitting between them. The CDR3 is 14 amino acids. The CDR3 spells CASATGLDNQPQHF. CDR3 in DNA: TGTGCCAGCGCTACAGGGTTGGACAATCAGCCCCAGCATTTT.

The V call is TRBV11-3, the J call TRBJ2-1, with 12 bases matching TRBD2. V shed 4 bases, J shed 6 bases, and the junction held 4 bases outside the gene matches. The CDR3 extends over 15 amino acids. Germline V gene data show CDR1 as SGHNT and CDR2 as YENEEA. The CDR3 DNA reads as TGTGCCAGCAGCTCTCGACTAGCGGGGGTCAATGAGCAGTTCTTC. It translates to CASSSRLAGVNEQFF.

V gene TRBV7-2 combines with J gene TRBJ2-5, with a tentative D call TRBD1 (5 bases). Germline V gives CDR1 SGHTA, CDR2 FQGNSA. Trimming cost V 6 bases and J 5 bases, with 13 bases left between them. This CDR3 has 13 amino acids. DNA of the CDR3: TGTGCCAGCAGTTCGTCGACAGTGGAGACCCAGTACTTC. It is translated as CASSSSTVETQYF.

The rearrangement links TRBV30 to TRBJ1-2; 7 nucleotides match TRBD1. The junction had 14 bases not matched to a gene; V was cut back by 4 bases and J by 3 bases. This CDR3 has 16 amino acids. Germline lookup yields CDR1 GTSNPN and CDR2 SVGIG (reference sequence). CDR3 nucleotides: TGTGCCTGGACCAGACAGGGTGAAAGGATACACTATGGCTACACCTTC. Its protein product is CAWTRQGERIHYGYTF.

The chain joins TRBV9 to TRBJ2-6; 10 nucleotides align to TRBD1. The CDR3 runs 20 residues. Germline V gene data show CDR1 as SGDLS and CDR2 as YYNGEE. V trimming: 3 bases; J trimming: 0 bases; junction bases outside the gene matches: 12. For the CDR3, the DNA is TGTGCCAGCAGCGCACCGCTGGGACAGGGGTCCTCCTCTGGGGCCAACGTCCTGACTTTC. Its translation is CASSAPLGQGSSSGANVLTF.

V and J are TRBV4-3 and TRBJ2-7; 10 nucleotides align to TRBD1. This CDR3 has 15 residues. Germline CDR1 is LGHNA and CDR2 is YSLEER. V lost 3 bases and J lost 3; bases outside the gene matches: 5. The DNA for the CDR3 is TGCGCCAGCAGCCACCGGGACAGGGGACACTACGAGCAGTACTTC. Translation gives CASSHRDRGHYEQYF.

The table lists this clone with a count of one. The chain uses TRBV5-6 and TRBJ2-4; TRBD2 matches 7 bases. Germline V gene lookup returns CDR1 SGHDT and CDR2 YYEEEE. V lost 4 bases and J lost 1; bases outside the gene matches: 8. The CDR3 totals 16 residues. In nucleotides, the CDR3 is TGTGCCAGCAGCGACATGGGAGGGGTGGCCAAAAACATTCAGTACTTC. This gives the protein CASSDMGGVAKNIQYF.

The chain has TRBV11-2 and TRBJ1-2; no clear D gene. Trimming cost V 3 bases and J 4 bases, with 9 bases left between them. Germline CDR1 and CDR2: SGHAT and FQNNGV. The CDR3 has 13 residues. CDR3 protein: CASSFLRGYGYTF. For the CDR3, the DNA is TGTGCCAGCAGCTTTTTGCGGGGCTATGGCTACACCTTC.

This clone was seen once. J is TRBJ2-3 and V is TRBV9; no reliable D call. This CDR3 is built from 14 residues. V was trimmed by 3 bases and J by 4 bases, leaving 12 bases between them. Germline-derived CDR1 and CDR2 are SGDLS and YYNGEE. DNA for the CDR3: TGTGCCAGCAGCGGTTTGGCCCCCCCAGATACGCAGTATTTT. Translated, it gives CASSGLAPPDTQYF. The whole variable domain, remainder taken from reference TRBV9 and TRBJ2-3, is DSGVTQTPKHLITATGQRVTLRCSPRSGDLSVYWYQQSLDQGLQFLIQYYNGEERAKGNILERFSAQQFPDLHSELNLSSLELGDSALYFCASSGLAPPDTQYFGPGTRLTVL.

The rearrangement links TRBV7-2 to TRBJ2-6; perhaps TRBD1 as D (6 bases). Between the trimmed V and J ends, which lost 4 bases and 2 bases, there was a span of 9 bases. The CDR3 runs to 15 residues. Germline CDR1 is SGHTA and CDR2 is FQGNSA. CDR3 DNA: TGTGCCAGCAGCTCCCACAGGGCTGGGGCCAACGTCCTGACTTTC. Translated: CASSSHRAGANVLTF.

This clone was recorded only once. V usage is TRBV27 and J usage is TRBJ1-5; D is unclear. Germline-derived CDR1 and CDR2 are MNHEY and SMNVEV (reference sequence). Trimming shortened V by 9 bases and J by 6 bases, and 15 bases separated the two germline ends. The CDR3 contains 13 residues. The CDR3 coding sequence is TGTGCCAGGGGCTGGGCTGCTCCTCAGCCCCAGCATTTT. It yields the protein CARGWAAPQPQHF.

CDR3 loop: CASSRQTLGNTEAFF. In DNA, the CDR3 is TGTGCCAGCAGCCGCCAGACATTGGGTAACACTGAAGCTTTCTTT. This chain connects TRBV7-9 to TRBJ1-1; D remains unclear. The CDR3 is 15 amino acids. With 5 bases removed from V and 2 bases from J, the gap between germline ends came to 15 bases. Germline V gene data show CDR1 as SEHNR and CDR2 as FQNEAQ (reference sequence). The full variable domain, rest sourced from reference TRBV7-9 and TRBJ1-1, is DTGVSQNPRHKITKRGQNVTFRCDPISEHNRLYWYRQTLGQGPEFLTYFQNEAQLEKSRLLSDRFSAERPKGSFSTLEIQRTEQGDSAMYLCASSRQTLGNTEAFFGQGTRLTVV.

The gene calls are TRBV6-5 and TRBJ2-3, with 10 bases fitting TRBD1. Germline values: CDR1 MNHEY, CDR2 SVGAGI. The CDR3 totals 16 residues. Trimming took 0 bases from V and 6 from J; bases not matched to a gene: 6. CDR3 DNA: TGTGCCAGCAGTTACTCCGGGACAGGGGCTTGGGATACGCAGTATTTT. Amino acid sequence: CASSYSGTGAWDTQYF.

CDR3 sequence: CASSVTGAPGNTIYF. The DNA of the CDR3 is TGTGCCAGTAGTGTCACAGGAGCACCTGGAAACACCATATATTTT. The chain uses TRBV19 and TRBJ1-3, with D perhaps matching TRBD1 (5 bases). Per germline, CDR1 LNHDA and CDR2 SQIVND (reference sequence). Trimming pared 5 bases from V and 2 bases from J, leaving 13 bases between. The CDR3 sequence is 15 residues long. Full variable domain (missing parts from reference TRBV19 and TRBJ1-3): DGGITQSPKYLFRKEGQNVTLSCEQNLNHDAMYWYRQDPGQGLRLIYYSQIVNDFQKGDIAEGYSVSREKKESFPLTVTSAQKNPTAFYLCASSVTGAPGNTIYFGEGSWLTVV.

The chain combines TRBV4-3 with TRBJ1-2; 7 bases agree with TRBD1. The trim removed 0 bases at V and 5 bases at J, leaving 6 bases unmatched. The CDR3 totals 15 residues. Germline values: CDR1 LGHNA, CDR2 YSLEER. CDR3 region: CASSQEWLQGYGYTF. CDR3 nucleotides: TGCGCCAGCAGCCAAGAATGGCTACAGGGGTATGGCTACACCTTC.

In this sample, this clone turned up once. This chain links TRBV19 with TRBJ2-7; weak D call: TRBD2 (5 bases). Between the trimmed V and J ends, which lost 5 bases and 3 bases, there was a span of 14 bases. Germline lookup yields CDR1 LNHDA and CDR2 SQIVND (reference sequence). The CDR3 is 14 amino acids. CDR3 sequence reads: CASSQRGADYEQYF. The CDR3 nucleotides are TGTGCCAGTAGTCAACGGGGTGCTGACTACGAGCAGTACTTC. The variable domain in full, with the rest retrieved from reference TRBV19 and TRBJ2-7, is DGGITQSPKYLFRKEGQNVTLSCEQNLNHDAMYWYRQDPGQGLRLIYYSQIVNDFQKGDIAEGYSVSREKKESFPLTVTSAQKNPTAFYLCASSQRGADYEQYFGPGTRLTVT.

Only one count was recorded for this clone. The genes are TRBV5-1 and TRBJ1-1; perhaps TRBD1 as D (6 bases). Between the trimmed V and J ends, which lost 2 bases and 2 bases, there was a span of 10 bases. The CDR3 is made up of 14 amino acids. Per germline, CDR1 SGHRS and CDR2 YFSETQ. The CDR3 DNA reads as TGCGCCAGCAGCTTAGGACAGATTAACACTGAAGCTTTCTTT. The encoded protein is CASSLGQINTEAFF.

V gene TRBV9 combines with J gene TRBJ1-6; the D is unclear. Trimming cost V 0 bases and J 7 bases, with 8 bases left between them. Germline values: CDR1 SGDLS, CDR2 YYNGEE. The CDR3 is made up of 14 amino acids. CDR3 bases: TGTGCCAGCAGCGTAGGTGGAGGCAATTCACCCCTCCACTTT. Amino acids: CASSVGGGNSPLHF.

The genes are TRBV15 and TRBJ1-5; D not certain. The CDR3 is 12 residues long. Germline-derived CDR1 and CDR2 are LNHNV and YYDKDF (reference sequence). Deletions cut 4 bases from V and 5 bases from J, with 6 bases between. CDR3: CATSKPDQPQHF. The CDR3 DNA is TGTGCCACCAGCAAGCCCGATCAGCCCCAGCATTTT.

This clone was counted once. The rearrangement uses TRBV18 and TRBJ2-1, with 8 bases fitting TRBD2. The ends lost 1 base at V and 5 bases at J; junction bases unmatched: 7. Germline assignment: CDR1 KGHSH and CDR2 LQKENI. The CDR3 length is 16 residues. CDR3 protein: CASSPRRGGTHNEQFF. The DNA of the CDR3 is TGTGCCAGCTCACCACGGCGCGGGGGGACCCACAATGAGCAGTTCTTC.

The CDR3 loop is CAWSVLTGLGGYTF. For the CDR3, the DNA is TGTGCCTGGAGTGTACTCACAGGGCTAGGAGGCTACACCTTC. The chain recombines TRBV30 with TRBJ1-2; D is perhaps TRBD1 (6 bases). Germline V gene lookup returns CDR1 GTSNPN and CDR2 SVGIG (reference sequence). The CDR3 loop spans 14 amino acids. V was trimmed by 0 bases and J by 8 bases, leaving 16 bases between them.

This chain joins TRBV28 and TRBJ2-4; 9 positions agree with TRBD1. This CDR3 comprises 16 residues. Germline V CDR1 and CDR2: MDHEN, SYDVKM. V lost 2 bases to trimming and J lost 6 bases; unmatched junction nucleotides: 8. In DNA form, the CDR3 reads TGTGCCAGCAGTTTAAGGGGGACAGGGTTAATAAACATTCAGTACTTC. It specifies CASSLRGTGLINIQYF.

The chain uses TRBV7-2 and TRBJ1-3; D remains unclear. V dropped 6 bases and J dropped 4 bases, with 16 bases sitting between them. The germline V gene encodes CDR1 SGHTA and CDR2 FQGNSA. The CDR3 spans 15 residues. The CDR3 nucleotides are TGTGCCAGCAGTGAACATCGGGGAAGGGGAAACACCATATATTTT. This sequence encodes CASSEHRGRGNTIYF.

The genes are TRBV5-6 and TRBJ2-1; the match to TRBD1 covers 8 bases. In germline, CDR1 is SGHDT, CDR2 YYEEEE. The CDR3 is 15 residues long. The V gene end was trimmed by 3 bases and the J gene end by 1 base; junction bases not matched to a gene: 3. DNA of the CDR3: TGTGCCAGCAGCTCCGGGGACAGGTCCTACAATGAGCAGTTCTTC. It specifies CASSSGDRSYNEQFF. The full variable domain, its missing parts supplied by reference TRBV5-6 and TRBJ2-1, is DAGVTQSPTHLIKTRGQQVTLRCSPKSGHDTVSWYQQALGQGPQFIFQYYEEEERQRGNFPDRFSGHQFPNYSSELNVNALLLGDSALYLCASSSGDRSYNEQFFGPGTRLTVL.

The chain combines TRBV4-2 with TRBJ2-3; D might be TRBD1 (5 bases). V lost 4 bases to trimming and J lost 3 bases, with 23 bases between them. The germline CDR1 and CDR2 sequences are LGHNA and YNFKEQ. CDR3 length: 18 amino acids. CDR3 DNA sequence: TGTGCCAGCAGCCCCCAAAATGGGCAGGGCTCGGTGACAGATACGCAGTATTTT. Its translation is CASSPQNGQGSVTDTQYF.

V usage is TRBV5-6 and J usage is TRBJ2-7; TRBD2 matches at 11 bases. V shed 0 bases, J shed 2 bases, and the junction held 4 bases outside the gene matches. CDR1 SGHDT and CDR2 YYEEEE come from the germline V gene. This CDR3 contains 16 residues. CDR3 in amino acids: CASSLAPTSGAYEQYF. CDR3 bases: TGTGCCAGCAGCTTGGCCCCGACTAGCGGGGCCTACGAGCAGTACTTC.

V is TRBV15 and J is TRBJ2-3; a weak D match, TRBD2 (6 bases). In germline, CDR1 is LNHNV, CDR2 YYDKDF (reference sequence). The CDR3 covers 17 residues. Trimming took off 1 base at V and 1 base at J, with 15 bases between the two ends. DNA of the CDR3: TGTGCCACCAGCAGAGTCTCGGGAGCGACACGCACAGATACGCAGTATTTT. This gives the protein CATSRVSGATRTDTQYF.

The chain uses TRBV30 and TRBJ2-4, with D maybe TRBD2 (6 bases). Germline CDR1 is GTSNPN and CDR2 is SVGIG (reference sequence). The CDR3 length is 15 residues. V was pared by 0 bases and J by 2 bases, with 11 bases between. The CDR3 sequence: CAWSVQGGTKNIQYF. The DNA for the CDR3 is TGTGCCTGGAGTGTACAAGGAGGGACCAAAAACATTCAGTACTTC.

Points on this clone: It is likely a read error, because the conserved phenylalanine at the end of the CDR3 is missing. Because the CDR3's place on the DNA is in doubt, the DNA is left out and the CDR3 is given as listed by TCRdb. V is TRBV4-1 and J is TRBJ1-2; TRBD1 is taken as the D call from the table, unchecked against the DNA. The germline CDR1 and CDR2 sequences are MGHRA and YSYEKL. The CDR3 spans 10 residues, counting both ends. This CDR3 reads CASSPSDRGG.

The chain joins TRBV19 to TRBJ2-1; 7 bases fit TRBD2. The CDR3 spans 16 residues. Per germline, CDR1 LNHDA and CDR2 SQIVND (reference sequence). The ends lost 4 bases at V and 3 bases at J; junction bases unmatched: 9. CDR3 DNA: TGTGCCAGTAGTACTACTAAGCGGGGAATCTACAATGAGCAGTTCTTC. Its protein is CASSTTKRGIYNEQFF.